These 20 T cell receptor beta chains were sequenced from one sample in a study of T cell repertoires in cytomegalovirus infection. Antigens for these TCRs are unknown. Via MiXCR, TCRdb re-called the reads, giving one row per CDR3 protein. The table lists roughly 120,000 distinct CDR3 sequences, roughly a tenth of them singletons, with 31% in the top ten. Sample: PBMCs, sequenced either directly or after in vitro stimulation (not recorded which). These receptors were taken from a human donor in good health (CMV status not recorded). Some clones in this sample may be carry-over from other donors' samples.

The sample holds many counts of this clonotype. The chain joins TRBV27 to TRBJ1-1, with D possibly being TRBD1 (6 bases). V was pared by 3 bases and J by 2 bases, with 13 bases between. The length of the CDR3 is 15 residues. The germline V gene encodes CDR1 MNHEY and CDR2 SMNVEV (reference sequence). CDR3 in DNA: TGTGCCAGCAGTTTGGCCCCGACAGGTAACACTGAAGCTTTCTTT. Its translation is CASSLAPTGNTEAFF.

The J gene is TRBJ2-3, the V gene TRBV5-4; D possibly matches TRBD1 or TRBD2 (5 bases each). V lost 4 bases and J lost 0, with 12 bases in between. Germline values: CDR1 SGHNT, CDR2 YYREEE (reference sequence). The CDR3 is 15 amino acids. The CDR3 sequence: CASSLGASSTDTQYF. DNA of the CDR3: TGTGCCAGCAGCCTCGGGGCTAGCAGCACAGATACGCAGTATTTT.

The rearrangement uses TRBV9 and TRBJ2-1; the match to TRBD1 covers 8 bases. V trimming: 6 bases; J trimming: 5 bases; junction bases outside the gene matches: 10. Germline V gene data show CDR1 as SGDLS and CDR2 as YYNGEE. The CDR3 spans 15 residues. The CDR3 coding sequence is TGTGCCAGCACCACGGAGGGGACAGGCCACAATGAGCAGTTCTTC. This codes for CASTTEGTGHNEQFF.

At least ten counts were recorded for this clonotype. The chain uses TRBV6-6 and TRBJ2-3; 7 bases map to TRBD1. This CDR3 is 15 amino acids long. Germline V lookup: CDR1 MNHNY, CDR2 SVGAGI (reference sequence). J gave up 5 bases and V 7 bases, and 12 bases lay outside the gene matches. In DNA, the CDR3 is TGTGCCAGCAAGGGGGCGGAGGTGATTGGAGATACGCAGTATTTT. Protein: CASKGAEVIGDTQYF.

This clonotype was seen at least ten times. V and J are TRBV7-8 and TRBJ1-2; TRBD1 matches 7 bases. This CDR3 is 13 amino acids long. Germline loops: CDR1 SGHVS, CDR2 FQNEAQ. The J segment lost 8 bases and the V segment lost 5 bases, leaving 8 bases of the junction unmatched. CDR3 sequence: CASSPDRAWGYTF. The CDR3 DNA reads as TGTGCCAGCAGCCCCGACAGGGCTTGGGGCTACACCTTC.

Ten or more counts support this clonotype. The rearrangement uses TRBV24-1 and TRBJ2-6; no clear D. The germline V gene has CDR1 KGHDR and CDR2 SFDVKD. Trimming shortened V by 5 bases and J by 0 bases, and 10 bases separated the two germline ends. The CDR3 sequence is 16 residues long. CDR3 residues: CATSGMGFSGANVLTF. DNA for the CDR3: TGTGCCACCAGTGGGATGGGCTTCTCTGGGGCCAACGTCCTGACTTTC.

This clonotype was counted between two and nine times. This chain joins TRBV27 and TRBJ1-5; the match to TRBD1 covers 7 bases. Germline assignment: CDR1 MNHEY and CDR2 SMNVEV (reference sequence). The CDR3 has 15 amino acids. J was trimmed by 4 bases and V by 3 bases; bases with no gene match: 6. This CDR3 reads CASSLGRGMNQPQHF. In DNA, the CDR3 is TGTGCCAGCAGTTTGGGCAGGGGGATGAATCAGCCCCAGCATTTT.

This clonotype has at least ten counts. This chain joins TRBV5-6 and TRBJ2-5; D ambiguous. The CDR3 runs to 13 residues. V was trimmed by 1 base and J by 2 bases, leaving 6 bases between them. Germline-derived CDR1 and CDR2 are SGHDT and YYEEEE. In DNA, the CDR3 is TGTGCCAGCAGCTTGAGACTGCAAGAGACCCAGTACTTC. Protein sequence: CASSLRLQETQYF.

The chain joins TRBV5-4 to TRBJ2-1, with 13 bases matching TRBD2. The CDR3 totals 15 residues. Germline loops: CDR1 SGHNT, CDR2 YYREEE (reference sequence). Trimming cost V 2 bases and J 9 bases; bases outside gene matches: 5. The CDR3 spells CASSFGLAGEGEQFF. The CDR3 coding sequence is TGTGCCAGCAGCTTCGGACTAGCGGGAGAGGGTGAGCAGTTCTTC.

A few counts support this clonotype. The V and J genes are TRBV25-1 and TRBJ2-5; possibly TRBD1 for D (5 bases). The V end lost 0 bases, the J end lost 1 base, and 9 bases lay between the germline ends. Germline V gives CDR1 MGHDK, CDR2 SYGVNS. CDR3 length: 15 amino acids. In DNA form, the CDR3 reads TGTGCCAGCAGTGAATATAAAGGGGCCCAAGAGACCCAGTACTTC. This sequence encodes CASSEYKGAQETQYF.

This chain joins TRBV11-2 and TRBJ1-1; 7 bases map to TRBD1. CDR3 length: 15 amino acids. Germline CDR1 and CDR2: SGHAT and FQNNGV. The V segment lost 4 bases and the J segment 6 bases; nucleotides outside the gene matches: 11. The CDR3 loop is CASSSGIRDRAEAFF. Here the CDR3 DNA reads TGTGCCAGCAGCTCTGGGATAAGGGACAGAGCTGAAGCTTTCTTT.

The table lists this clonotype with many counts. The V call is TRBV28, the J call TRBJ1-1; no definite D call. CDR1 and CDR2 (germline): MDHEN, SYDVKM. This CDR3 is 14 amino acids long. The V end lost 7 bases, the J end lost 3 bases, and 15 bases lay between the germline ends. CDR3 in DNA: TGTGCCAGCACCCCGGCCGGCTATTACACTGAAGCTTTCTTT. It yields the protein CASTPAGYYTEAFF.

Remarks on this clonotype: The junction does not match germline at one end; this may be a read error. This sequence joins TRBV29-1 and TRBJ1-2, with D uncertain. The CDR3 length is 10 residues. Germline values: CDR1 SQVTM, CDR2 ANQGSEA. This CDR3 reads CSVFIRGYIF. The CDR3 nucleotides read TGCAGCGTTTTCATCCGAGGCTACATCTTC.

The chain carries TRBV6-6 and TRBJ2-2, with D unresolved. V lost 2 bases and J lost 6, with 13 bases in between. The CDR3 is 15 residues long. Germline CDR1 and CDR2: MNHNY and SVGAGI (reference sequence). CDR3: CASSYITTGAGELFF. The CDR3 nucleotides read TGTGCCAGCAGTTACATTACCACGGGCGCCGGGGAGCTGTTTTTT.

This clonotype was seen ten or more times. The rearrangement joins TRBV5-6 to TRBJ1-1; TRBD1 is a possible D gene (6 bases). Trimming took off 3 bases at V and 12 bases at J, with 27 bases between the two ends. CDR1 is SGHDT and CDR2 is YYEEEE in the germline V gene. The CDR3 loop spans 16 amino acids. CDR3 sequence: CASSSPGGGAARVSFF. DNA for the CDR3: TGTGCCAGCAGCTCGCCCGGGGGGGGGGCGGCGAGGGTCTCTTTCTTT.

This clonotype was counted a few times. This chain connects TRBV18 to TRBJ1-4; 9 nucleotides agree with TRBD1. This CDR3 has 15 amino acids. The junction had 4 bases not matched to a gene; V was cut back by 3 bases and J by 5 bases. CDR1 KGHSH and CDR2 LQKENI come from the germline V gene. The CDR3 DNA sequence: TGTGCCAGCTCACCTCGCGGACAGGGGAATGAAAAACTGTTTTTT. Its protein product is CASSPRGQGNEKLFF.

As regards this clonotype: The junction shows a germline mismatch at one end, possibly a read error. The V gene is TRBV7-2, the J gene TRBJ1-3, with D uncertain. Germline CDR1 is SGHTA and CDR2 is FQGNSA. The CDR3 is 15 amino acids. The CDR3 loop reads CASGFFFGPGNTIYF. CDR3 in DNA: TGTGCCAGCGGCTTTTTTTTCGGCCCCGGAAACACCATATATTTT.

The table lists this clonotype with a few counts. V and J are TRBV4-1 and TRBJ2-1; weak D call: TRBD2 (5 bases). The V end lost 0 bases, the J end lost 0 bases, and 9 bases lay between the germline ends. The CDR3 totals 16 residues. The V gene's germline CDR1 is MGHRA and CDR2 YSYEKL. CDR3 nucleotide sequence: TGCGCCAGCAGCCAAGATCTGCTAGCCTCCTACAATGAGCAGTTCTTC. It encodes CASSQDLLASYNEQFF.

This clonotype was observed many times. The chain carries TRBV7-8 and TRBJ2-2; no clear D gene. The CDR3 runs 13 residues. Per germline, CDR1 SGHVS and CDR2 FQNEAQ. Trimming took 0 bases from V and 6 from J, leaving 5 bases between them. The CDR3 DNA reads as TGTGCCAGCAGCTTAGCGGGTTCCGGGGAGCTGTTTTTT. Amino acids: CASSLAGSGELFF.

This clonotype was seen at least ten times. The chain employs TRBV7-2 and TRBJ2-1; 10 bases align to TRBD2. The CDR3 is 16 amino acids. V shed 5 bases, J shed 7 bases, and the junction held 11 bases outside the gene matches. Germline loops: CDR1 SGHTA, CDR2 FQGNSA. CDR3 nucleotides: TGTGCCAGCAGCGCCTCTAGCGGGAGACAACAGAATGAGCAGTTCTTC. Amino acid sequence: CASSASSGRQQNEQFF.